This T cell receptor beta chain derives from a study of cytomegalovirus exposure and HLA in healthy donors. To note about this clone: The antigen is unknown.

Germline values: CDR1 SEHNR, CDR2 FQNEAQ (reference sequence). V shed 1 base and J 7 bases; nucleotides not matched to a gene: 3. This CDR3 has 13 amino acids. PCR used 60 Vbeta primers and 13 Jbeta primers. The protocol was immunoSEQ multiplex PCR, while the TCRdb copy is restricted to in-frame clones and leaves out a portion. Here the sample spans around 53,000 clones, almost 85% being singletons. As for the donors, each was a healthy bone marrow donor. Whole-study results and caveats: Presence/absence analyses treated sequencing depth as roughly uniform across donors. The authors judged a highly shared variant cluster likely a sequencing artifact.

The gene calls are TRBV7-9 and TRBJ2-7; 8 bases are a match to TRBD1. The receptor comes from a man aged 50 to 59 in good health and CMV-seronegative. Sequenced sample: PBMCs. CDR3 sequence reads: CASSLVDRGEQYF. The CDR3 DNA sequence: TGTGCCAGCAGCTTAGTCGACAGGGGAGAGCAGTACTTC.